These 2 T cell receptor beta chains originate from one sample sequenced in a study of blood T cell repertoires in COVID-19. Some clones are missing from TCRdb's copy, which holds only in-frame ones; the method was immunoSEQ multiplex PCR. The table includes approximately 220,000 clones, around 89% detected once. Sequenced sample: PBMCs or T cells enriched from blood (not recorded which). The receptor set was obtained from a man aged 25-45 years who had recovered from COVID-19.

The V and J genes are TRBV6-5 and TRBJ2-1; tentative D call: TRBD2 (7 bases). Trimming removed 2 bases at V and 9 bases at J, with 11 bases between. This CDR3 has 13 amino acids. From germline, CDR1 is MNHEY and CDR2 SVGAGI. CDR3 DNA sequence: TGTGCCAGCAGTTACACCCGGGGGGCTGAGCAGTTCTTC. This gives the protein CASSYTRGAEQFF.

This chain joins TRBV30 and TRBJ2-5; D remains unclear. There are 10 residues in the CDR3. V was clipped by 3 bases and J by 3 bases, with 2 bases between them. CDR1 is GTSNPN and CDR2 is SVGIG in the germline V gene (reference sequence). CDR3 in amino acids: CAWSKETQYF. CDR3 DNA sequence: TGTGCCTGGAGCAAAGAGACCCAGTACTTC.